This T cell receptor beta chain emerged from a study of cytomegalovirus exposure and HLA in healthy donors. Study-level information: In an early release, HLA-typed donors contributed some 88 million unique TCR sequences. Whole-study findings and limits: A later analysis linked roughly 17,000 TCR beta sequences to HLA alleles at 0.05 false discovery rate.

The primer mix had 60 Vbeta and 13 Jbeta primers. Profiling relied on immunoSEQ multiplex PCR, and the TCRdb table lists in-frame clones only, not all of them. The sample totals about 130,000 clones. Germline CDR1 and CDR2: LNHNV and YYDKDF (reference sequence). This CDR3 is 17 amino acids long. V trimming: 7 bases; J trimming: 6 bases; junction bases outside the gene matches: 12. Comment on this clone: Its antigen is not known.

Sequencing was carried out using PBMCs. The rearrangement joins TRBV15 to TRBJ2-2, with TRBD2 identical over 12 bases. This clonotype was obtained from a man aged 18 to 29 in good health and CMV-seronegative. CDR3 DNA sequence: TGTGCCACCACCAAGAGTACATCTAGCGGGAGGGCCGGGGAGCTGTTTTTT. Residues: CATTKSTSSGRAGELFF.